A single sample is the source of the 30 T cell receptor beta chains below, sequenced in a study of blood T cell repertoires in COVID-19. Generated by immunoSEQ multiplex PCR, the TCRdb table keeps only in-frame clones and is missing some. The sample consists of around 300,000 clones, roughly nine tenths of them appearing once. The sequenced sample was peripheral blood. These receptor sequences come from a man aged 45-65 years with acute or convalescent COVID-19.

The gene calls are TRBV3-1 (or the pseudogene TRBV3-2) and TRBJ2-7; 8 positions agree with TRBD2. Germline V gene lookup returns CDR1 LGHDT and CDR2 YNNKEL (reference sequence). The V and J ends lost 6 bases and 1 base, in that order; junction bases with no gene match: 8. The CDR3 has 15 residues. The CDR3 loop is CASSQRSGGSYEQYF. The DNA of the CDR3 is TGTGCCAGCAGTCAGAGGAGCGGGGGTTCCTACGAGCAGTACTTC.

The genes are TRBV6-2 or TRBV6-3 and TRBJ2-5; D possibly corresponds to TRBD1 (5 bases). Germline-derived CDR1 and CDR2 are MNHEY and SVGEGT. The CDR3 loop spans 16 amino acids. V dropped 0 bases and J dropped 5 bases, with 16 bases sitting between them. CDR3 residues: CASSYSPGLHGETQYF. The CDR3 DNA reads as TGTGCCAGCAGTTACTCGCCAGGGTTACATGGGGAGACCCAGTACTTC.

This chain joins TRBV5-1 and TRBJ1-1; perhaps TRBD1 as D (5 bases). The V end was cut by 2 bases, the J end by 2 bases, with 10 bases between. The CDR3 spans 14 residues. Germline loops: CDR1 SGHRS, CDR2 YFSETQ. The DNA of the CDR3 is TGCGCCAGCAGCTTTGACAGCTTAAACACTGAAGCTTTCTTT. Its protein is CASSFDSLNTEAFF.

The rearrangement joins TRBV9 to TRBJ1-2; 10 nucleotides line up with TRBD1. The CDR3 has 17 amino acids. Per germline, CDR1 SGDLS and CDR2 YYNGEE. The trim removed 4 bases at V and 1 base at J, leaving 10 bases unmatched. CDR3 coding DNA: TGTGCCAGCAGCACCCGGGACAGGGGTCCCGTTAACTATGGCTACACCTTC. Amino acids: CASSTRDRGPVNYGYTF. Together with reference TRBV9 and TRBJ1-2, the CDR3 gives the full variable domain: DSGVTQTPKHLITATGQRVTLRCSPRSGDLSVYWYQQSLDQGLQFLIQYYNGEERAKGNILERFSAQQFPDLHSELNLSSLELGDSALYFCASSTRDRGPVNYGYTFGSGTRLTVV.

The CDR3 region has the DNA TGCGCCAGCAGCTTGGGAGGAGACTCCAATCAGCCCCAGCATTTT. Its protein product is CASSLGGDSNQPQHF. V and J are TRBV5-1 and TRBJ1-5; D gene uncertain. The germline V and J ends were trimmed by 0 bases and 3 bases, with 10 bases remaining between them. The germline V gene has CDR1 SGHRS and CDR2 YFSETQ. This CDR3 comprises 15 residues.

The J gene is TRBJ2-7, the V gene TRBV3-1 (or the pseudogene TRBV3-2); the match to TRBD2 covers 7 bases. Germline V CDR1 and CDR2: LGHDT, YNNKEL (reference sequence). CDR3 length: 16 residues. The V segment lost 0 bases and the J segment 3 bases; nucleotides outside the gene matches: 8. The CDR3 protein is CASSQDWGGSDYEQYF. CDR3 nucleotides: TGTGCCAGCAGCCAAGATTGGGGGGGATCGGACTACGAGCAGTACTTC.

This chain links TRBV5-1 with TRBJ2-1, with 11 bases matching TRBD2. V was pared by 4 bases and J by 7 bases, with 10 bases of the junction left unmatched. The CDR3 extends over 16 amino acids. The germline gives CDR1 SGHRS, CDR2 YFSETQ. As DNA, the CDR3 is TGCGCCAGCAGCCCCAATAGCGGGGGGGCGGGGAATGAGCAGTTCTTC. This gives the protein CASSPNSGGAGNEQFF. Full variable domain (remainder filled in from reference TRBV5-1 and TRBJ2-1): KAGVTQTPRYLIKTRGQQVTLSCSPISGHRSVSWYQQTPGQGLQFLFEYFSETQRNKGNFPGRFSGRQFSNSRSEMNVSTLELGDSALYLCASSPNSGGAGNEQFFGPGTRLTVL.

The J gene is TRBJ2-3, the V gene TRBV4-1; 7 positions match TRBD1. Germline V CDR1 and CDR2: MGHRA, YSYEKL. With 1 base clipped from V and 4 bases from J, the junction kept 8 bases outside the gene matches. This CDR3 is 16 amino acids long. The CDR3 reads CASSQGQGINADTQYF. Here the CDR3 DNA reads TGCGCCAGCAGCCAAGGACAGGGTATTAACGCAGATACGCAGTATTTT.

This chain links TRBV7-3 with TRBJ2-3; 9 bases match TRBD1. The V gene's germline CDR1 is SGHTA and CDR2 FQGTGA. The CDR3 runs 14 residues. Trimming at V came to 3 bases and at J to 5 bases, leaving 3 bases not matched to a gene. This chain's CDR3 is CASSFDRGEDTQYF. CDR3 sequence (DNA): TGTGCCAGCAGCTTTGACAGGGGGGAAGATACGCAGTATTTT.

The rearrangement uses TRBV11-3 and TRBJ2-2; TRBD1 agrees at 7 bases. Trimming removed 5 bases from V and 5 bases from J; junction bases left unmatched: 8. Germline values: CDR1 SGHNT, CDR2 YENEEA. This CDR3 is built from 15 residues. The chain's CDR3 is CASSKGQVGTGELFF. The CDR3 DNA follows: TGTGCCAGCAGCAAAGGACAGGTGGGAACCGGGGAGCTGTTTTTT.

The V call is TRBV4-1, the J call TRBJ1-5, with 8 bases lining up with TRBD1. The CDR3 loop spans 16 amino acids. V gave up 4 bases and J gave up 2 bases; unmatched junction bases: 7. Germline V gene lookup returns CDR1 MGHRA and CDR2 YSYEKL. The CDR3 nucleotides are TGCGCCAGCAGCCGGGACTGGACAGGGCGCAATCAGCCCCAGCATTTT. Translation gives CASSRDWTGRNQPQHF.

This rearrangement joins TRBV5-4 to TRBJ1-6; D might be TRBD1 (6 bases). The CDR3 totals 17 residues. Trimming shortened V by 4 bases and J by 0 bases, and 14 bases separated the two germline ends. The V gene's germline CDR1 is SGHNT and CDR2 YYREEE (reference sequence). The chain's CDR3 is CASSPYRASSYNSPLHF. In DNA form, the CDR3 reads TGTGCCAGCAGCCCATACAGGGCAAGCTCCTATAATTCACCCCTCCACTTT.

The V and J genes are TRBV5-1 and TRBJ1-2, with TRBD1 as a possible D gene (6 bases). The CDR3 consists of 15 residues. CDR1 and CDR2 from the germline V gene are SGHRS and YFSETQ. Trimming cost V 0 bases and J 8 bases, with 17 bases left between them. The chain's CDR3 is CASSLERGTISGYTF. The CDR3 nucleotides are TGCGCCAGCAGCTTGGAGCGAGGGACAATCAGCGGCTACACCTTC.

This chain joins TRBV2 and TRBJ1-6, with D hard to call. CDR1 is SNHLY, CDR2 FYNNEI, per germline. Trimming cost V 5 bases and J 2 bases, with 7 bases left between them. The CDR3 is 14 residues long. The CDR3 reads CASSPGAYNSPLHF. The CDR3, as DNA: TGTGCCAGCAGTCCCGGGGCCTATAATTCACCCCTCCACTTT.

The table lists this clone with a few counts. V gene TRBV18 combines with J gene TRBJ2-5; 8 bases are a match to TRBD1. CDR1 and CDR2 from the germline V gene are KGHSH and LQKENI. CDR3 size: 16 residues. Germline trimming cut 3 bases from V and 2 bases from J; bases unmatched to any gene: 8. In DNA, the CDR3 is TGTGCCAGCTCACCTTCCAGGACAGGGAGGCAAGAGACCCAGTACTTC. Encoded protein: CASSPSRTGRQETQYF.

The J gene is TRBJ2-2, the V gene TRBV9, with 11 bases fitting TRBD1. Germline CDR1 and CDR2: SGDLS and YYNGEE. With V trimmed by 4 bases and J by 7 bases, 9 bases remained unmatched. The CDR3 loop spans 16 amino acids. CDR3 bases: TGTGCCAGCAGCAATACCGGGACAGGGGGAGTCGGGGAGCTGTTTTTT. Protein: CASSNTGTGGVGELFF.

This clone was detected only once. The chain links TRBV10-3 to TRBJ2-1, with TRBD1 identical over 11 bases. V trimming: 10 bases; J trimming: 5 bases; junction bases outside the gene matches: 7. There are 14 residues in the CDR3. Per germline, CDR1 ENHRY and CDR2 SYGVKD. The CDR3 DNA is TGTGCCACACGGGGACAGGGGGTCGACAATGAGCAGTTCTTC. Its protein is CATRGQGVDNEQFF.

On this clone itself: Distinct nucleotide sequences in the sample also encode this CDR3. The rearrangement links TRBV3-1 (or the pseudogene TRBV3-2) to TRBJ1-6; TRBD1 aligns across 12 bases. The V segment lost 4 bases and the J segment 10 bases; nucleotides outside the gene matches: 5. From germline, CDR1 is LGHDT and CDR2 YNNKEL (reference sequence). The CDR3 runs 15 residues. CDR3 nucleotide sequence: TGTGCCAGCAGCCCAGGGACAGGGGGCTGGTCACCCCTCCACTTT. Its protein is CASSPGTGGWSPLHF.

A few counts support this clone. The CDR3 spells CAWSVTGLGNTIYF. As DNA, the CDR3 is TGTGCCTGGAGTGTAACAGGCCTGGGGAACACCATATATTTT. The chain is built from TRBV30 and TRBJ1-3, with a tentative D call TRBD1 (5 bases). Germline CDR1 reads GTSNPN; CDR2 reads SVGIG (reference sequence). V was trimmed by 0 bases and J by 7 bases, leaving 13 bases between them. The CDR3 sequence is 14 residues long.

This sequence joins TRBV2 and TRBJ1-5; the D gene is possibly TRBD1 (5 bases). This CDR3 spans 13 amino acids. V lost 5 bases and J lost 4, with 9 bases in between. The germline CDR1 and CDR2 sequences are SNHLY and FYNNEI. The CDR3 DNA reads as TGTGCCAGCAGTTTGGGGACTAATCAGCCCCAGCATTTT. Translating it yields CASSLGTNQPQHF. Full variable domain (rest looked up from reference TRBV2 and TRBJ1-5): EPEVTQTPSHQVTQMGQEVILRCVPISNHLYFYWYRQILGQKVEFLVSFYNNEISEKSEIFDDQFSVERPDGSNFTLKIRSTKLEDSAMYFCASSLGTNQPQHFGDGTRLSIL.

The chain is built from TRBV14 and TRBJ1-2, with 7 bases aligning to TRBD1. This CDR3 region has 14 residues. Germline V gives CDR1 SGHDN, CDR2 FVKESK. V dropped 0 bases and J dropped 7; count of bases not matched to a gene: 5. This chain's CDR3 is CASSQDRGEVGYTF. The CDR3, as DNA: TGTGCCAGCAGCCAAGACAGGGGGGAAGTTGGCTACACCTTC.

The rearrangement links TRBV6-5 to TRBJ1-1; TRBD1 matches 9 bases. The CDR3 has 14 amino acids. V was pared by 6 bases and J by 11 bases, with 13 bases of the junction left unmatched. Germline lookup yields CDR1 MNHEY and CDR2 SVGAGI. The CDR3 spells CASRGRTGALSAFF. CDR3 DNA sequence: TGTGCCAGCAGAGGTAGGACAGGGGCCCTGAGTGCTTTCTTT.

V usage is TRBV9 and J usage is TRBJ1-2, with D tentatively TRBD1 (6 bases). The CDR3 spans 16 residues. V shed 5 bases and J shed 2 bases, with 19 bases lying between them. The germline CDR1 and CDR2 sequences are SGDLS and YYNGEE. The DNA for the CDR3 is TGTGCCAGCAGACCCTTCCTCAGGGGTCAAAACTATGGCTACACCTTC. The encoded protein is CASRPFLRGQNYGYTF.

The J gene is TRBJ2-5, the V gene TRBV25-1; D might be TRBD1 (6 bases). Between the trimmed V and J ends, which lost 6 bases and 5 bases, there was a span of 13 bases. The CDR3 length is 13 residues. Germline CDR1 is MGHDK and CDR2 is SYGVNS. The CDR3 loop is CASSPTGSETQYF. CDR3 nucleotide sequence: TGTGCCAGCAGCCCTACAGGGAGTGAGACCCAGTACTTC.

V and J are TRBV5-1 and TRBJ2-1, with 13 bases lining up with TRBD2. CDR1 is SGHRS, CDR2 YFSETQ, per germline. The ends lost 4 bases at V and 4 bases at J; junction bases unmatched: 8. This CDR3 is built from 17 residues. The CDR3 protein is CASSPPLAGGGYNEQFF. CDR3 nucleotides: TGCGCCAGCAGCCCACCACTAGCGGGGGGGGGATACAATGAGCAGTTCTTC.

CDR3 nucleotide sequence: TGTGCCAGTAGACACAGGGGTAGCAATCAGCCCCAGCATTTT. It translates to CASRHRGSNQPQHF. This sequence joins TRBV19 and TRBJ1-5; 7 positions match TRBD1. Germline V lookup: CDR1 LNHDA, CDR2 SQIVND (reference sequence). Trimming cost V 6 bases and J 0 bases; bases outside gene matches: 2. The CDR3 is 14 residues long.

In its sample, this clone was seen once. The chain carries TRBV7-9 and TRBJ2-2; 7 positions agree with TRBD1. V trimming: 4 bases; J trimming: 4 bases; junction bases outside the gene matches: 9. This CDR3 has 16 amino acids. Germline V gene sequence: CDR1 SEHNR, CDR2 FQNEAQ (reference sequence). CDR3 sequence reads: CASSSKTGMSTGELFF. CDR3 nucleotide sequence: TGTGCCAGCAGCTCCAAGACAGGGATGAGCACCGGGGAGCTGTTTTTT.

The chain combines TRBV7-3 with TRBJ2-7, with 9 nucleotides matching TRBD2. V gave up 2 bases and J gave up 0 bases; unmatched junction bases: 5. The length of the CDR3 is 16 residues. Germline V gives CDR1 SGHTA, CDR2 FQGTGA. This CDR3 reads CASSLGPAGGSYEQYF. CDR3 nucleotides: TGTGCCAGCAGCTTAGGCCCAGCGGGGGGCTCCTACGAGCAGTACTTC.

This clone has a single count. The chain carries TRBV6-2 or TRBV6-3 and TRBJ2-2; D unclear. Trimming took off 6 bases at V and 4 bases at J, with 9 bases between the two ends. Germline assignment: CDR1 MNHEY and CDR2 SVGEGT. The CDR3 is 13 residues long. The CDR3 DNA reads TGTGCCAGCAGCCGCTCAGGCACCGGGGAGCTGTTTTTT. This encodes CASSRSGTGELFF.

The chain is built from TRBV27 and TRBJ1-1, with 9 positions matching TRBD1. The CDR3 runs to 16 residues. With V trimmed by 5 bases and J by 4 bases, 11 bases remained unmatched. Germline V CDR1 and CDR2: MNHEY, SMNVEV (reference sequence). The CDR3 loop reads CASSPRDRVWGTEAFF. The CDR3 region has the DNA TGTGCCAGCAGTCCCAGGGACAGGGTATGGGGCACTGAAGCTTTCTTT.